This T cell receptor (beta chain) was profiled in a study of yellow fever vaccine responses in identical twins. Germline assignment: CDR1 SGDLS and CDR2 YYNGEE. V was trimmed by 1 base and J by 4 bases, leaving 8 bases between them. The CDR3 runs to 13 residues. TCRdb passed the RT-PCR reads through MiXCR, listing each CDR3 protein once. The data hold approximately 11,000 distinct CDR3 sequences, with approximately 80% observed a single time. Study observations and caveats: Twins' vaccine T cell response reportedly seemed partly convergent, partly personalized.

In this sample, this clonotype turned up once. No antigen is known for it. The sequencing here drew on T cells from blood (PBMCs), unsorted or a sorted subset (not recorded which), taken before or after yellow fever vaccination (not recorded which). This clonotype originated in a woman aged 18-29 years who received the yellow fever vaccine. The chain links TRBV9 to TRBJ1-1; TRBD1 might be the D (5 bases). This CDR3 reads CASSVYGGTEAFF. The CDR3 coding sequence is TGTGCCAGCAGCGTATATGGGGGCACTGAAGCTTTCTTT.